Presented here are 18 T cell receptor beta chains from one specimen sequenced in a study of cytomegalovirus exposure and HLA in healthy donors. Here immunoSEQ multiplex PCR was the method, and the copy in TCRdb shows in-frame clones only, minus some. The data hold 100,000 or so clones, with around 90% observed a single time. Sequences were obtained from PBMCs. These receptors came from a woman in her 30s in good health and CMV-seronegative.

This clone has only a few counts. The chain is built from TRBV4-3 and TRBJ1-2; 7 positions agree with TRBD1. With V trimmed by 5 bases and J by 8 bases, 14 bases remained unmatched. The CDR3 is 15 residues long. In germline, CDR1 is LGHNA, CDR2 YSLEER. CDR3 loop: CASSGRETGRGGYTF. The CDR3 DNA is TGCGCCAGCAGCGGGCGCGAGACAGGGCGCGGAGGCTACACCTTC.

This CDR3 is CASTVTIGDTGELFF. The CDR3 nucleotides are TGTGCCAGCACCGTTACGATCGGGGACACCGGGGAGCTGTTTTTT. This chain joins TRBV7-2 and TRBJ2-2; weak D call: TRBD2 (5 bases). Trimming removed 7 bases from V and 3 bases from J, with 15 bases in between. This CDR3 is built from 15 residues. Germline V gene lookup returns CDR1 SGHTA and CDR2 FQGNSA.

The V and J genes are TRBV28 and TRBJ1-2, with D perhaps matching TRBD1 (5 bases). CDR3 length: 14 residues. V lost 7 bases to trimming and J lost 4 bases, with 16 bases between them. Looked up from germline, CDR1 is MDHEN and CDR2 is SYDVKM. This CDR3 reads CASTKIPGIYGYTF. As DNA, the CDR3 is TGTGCCAGCACCAAAATACCAGGGATCTATGGCTACACCTTC.

V and J are TRBV28 and TRBJ2-7, with a weak D call TRBD2 (7 bases). V was pared by 3 bases and J by 3 bases, with 9 bases between. The CDR3 covers 13 residues. Germline loops: CDR1 MDHEN, CDR2 SYDVKM. Here the CDR3 reads CASSLGGLYEQYF. The CDR3 DNA is TGTGCCAGCAGTTTGGGGGGGCTCTACGAGCAGTACTTC. The complete variable domain, with remaining parts taken from reference TRBV28 and TRBJ2-7, reads DVKVTQSSRYLVKRTGEKVFLECVQDMDHENMFWYRQDPGLGLRLIYFSYDVKMKEKGDIPEGYSVSREKKERFSLILESASTNQTSMYLCASSLGGLYEQYFGPGTRLTVT.

This clone was picked up one time. The V gene is TRBV28, the J gene TRBJ1-5, with a possible D match to TRBD1 (5 bases). V dropped 8 bases and J dropped 4 bases, with 9 bases sitting between them. Per the germline V gene, CDR1 is MDHEN and CDR2 is SYDVKM. This CDR3 contains 12 residues. The DNA for the CDR3 is TGTGCCAGCGGGGGGGGGAATCAGCCCCAGCATTTT. Its translation: CASGGGNQPQHF.

The CDR3 sequence: CASSFGQGTVTDTQYF. CDR3 in DNA: TGTGCCAGCAGCTTCGGACAGGGTACTGTAACAGATACGCAGTATTTT. The genes are TRBV5-6 and TRBJ2-3, with TRBD1 identical over 8 bases. This CDR3 region has 16 residues. J lost 3 bases, V lost 2 bases, and 8 bases had no gene match. The germline gives CDR1 SGHDT, CDR2 YYEEEE.

The chain joins TRBV14 to TRBJ1-2; a weak D match, TRBD1 (5 bases). V gave up 2 bases and J gave up 7 bases, with 11 bases separating them. In germline, CDR1 is SGHDN, CDR2 FVKESK. The CDR3 totals 13 residues. The chain's CDR3 is CASSQSSGGGYTF. CDR3 in DNA: TGTGCCAGCAGCCAATCATCGGGGGGTGGCTACACCTTC.

The V and J genes are TRBV4-1 and TRBJ1-4; the D gene is possibly TRBD1 (6 bases). Germline V gives CDR1 MGHRA, CDR2 YSYEKL. This CDR3 has 14 residues. With 6 bases removed from V and 7 bases from J, the gap between germline ends came to 15 bases. This CDR3 is CASRDSFGSEKLFF. The CDR3 region has the DNA TGCGCCAGCAGGGACAGTTTCGGTTCTGAAAAACTGTTTTTT.

The chain carries TRBV7-9 and TRBJ2-5, with D perhaps TRBD1 (6 bases). The length of the CDR3 is 15 residues. Trimming removed 1 base from V and 1 base from J, with 10 bases in between. Germline V gene data show CDR1 as SEHNR and CDR2 as FQNEAQ (reference sequence). The CDR3, as DNA: TGTGCCAGCAGCTTAGAGGCCAGGGGCCAAGAGACCCAGTACTTC. The encoded protein is CASSLEARGQETQYF. Filled out from reference TRBV7-9 and TRBJ2-5, the complete variable domain reads DTGVSQNPRHKITKRGQNVTFRCDPISEHNRLYWYRQTLGQGPEFLTYFQNEAQLEKSRLLSDRFSAERPKGSFSTLEIQRTEQGDSAMYLCASSLEARGQETQYFGPGTRLLVL.

The rearrangement joins TRBV4-2 to TRBJ2-1, with TRBD2 identical over 8 bases. V shed 0 bases, J shed 12 bases, and the junction held 13 bases outside the gene matches. Germline CDR1 reads LGHNA; CDR2 reads YNFKEQ. The CDR3 spans 16 residues. The CDR3 bases are TGTGCCAGCAGCCAAGATTTGTACAGCGGGGGCTCTCCGCAGTTCTTC. It specifies CASSQDLYSGGSPQFF.

V is TRBV9 and J is TRBJ1-2, with TRBD1 identical over 7 bases. V was pared by 4 bases and J by 5 bases, with 8 bases of the junction left unmatched. Germline CDR1 SGDLS, CDR2 YYNGEE. CDR3 length: 14 amino acids. The CDR3, as DNA: TGTGCCAGCAGCCCTTACAGGGGCGGATATGGCTACACCTTC. Protein: CASSPYRGGYGYTF.

The chain joins TRBV7-6 to TRBJ1-2; TRBD1 matches 8 bases. V lost 5 bases, J lost 13 bases, and 9 bases stayed unmatched. This CDR3 comprises 12 residues. The germline V gene has CDR1 SGHVS and CDR2 FNYEAQ. CDR3 DNA sequence: TGTGCCAGCAGCCACGGACAGGGTATATTCACCTTC. It is translated as CASSHGQGIFTF.

The chain employs TRBV5-1 and TRBJ1-2; D gene ambiguous. The V end lost 1 base, the J end lost 0 bases, and 7 bases lay between the germline ends. In germline, CDR1 is SGHRS, CDR2 YFSETQ. This CDR3 has 14 amino acids. CDR3 DNA: TGCGCCAGCAGCTTGTCGGGGACTAACTATGGCTACACCTTC. It yields the protein CASSLSGTNYGYTF.

Only one count was recorded for this clone. This chain joins TRBV27 and TRBJ2-7; 9 bases fit TRBD2. The germline V gene encodes CDR1 MNHEY and CDR2 SMNVEV (reference sequence). The CDR3 consists of 15 residues. J gave up 3 bases and V 2 bases, and 5 bases lay outside the gene matches. In nucleotides, the CDR3 is TGTGCCAGCAGTTTAGGAGCGGGAGGACTCTACGAGCAGTACTTC. Translated, it gives CASSLGAGGLYEQYF.

This clone was found a few times. The chain employs TRBV4-2 and TRBJ1-1; D ambiguous. Germline-derived CDR1 and CDR2 are LGHNA and YNFKEQ. V was trimmed by 4 bases and J by 3 bases, leaving 12 bases between them. The CDR3 is made up of 14 amino acids. CDR3 DNA sequence: TGTGCCAGCAGCCCCAGGAGAGGGCACACTGAAGCTTTCTTT. It is translated as CASSPRRGHTEAFF.

The gene calls are TRBV13 and TRBJ2-6; a weak D match, TRBD1 (6 bases). V was pared by 4 bases and J by 0 bases, with 25 bases between. Germline CDR1 PRHDT, CDR2 FYEKMQ (reference sequence). The CDR3 extends over 21 amino acids. CDR3 bases: TGTGCCAGCAGCTCACCGGGGCAGGGGAAAACTCCCTTCTCTGGGGCCAACGTCCTGACTTTC. Its translation is CASSSPGQGKTPFSGANVLTF.

This chain connects TRBV7-8 to TRBJ2-1, with D tentatively TRBD2 (5 bases). Trimming took off 5 bases at V and 10 bases at J, with 24 bases between the two ends. The CDR3 runs 16 residues. From germline, CDR1 is SGHVS and CDR2 FQNEAQ. DNA for the CDR3: TGTGCCAGCAGCCGTCCAGGACTCGATGCCCGACAAGAGCAGTTCTTC. Translating gives CASSRPGLDARQEQFF.

V gene TRBV7-3 combines with J gene TRBJ2-1; D possibly corresponds to TRBD2 (8 bases). V lost 1 base to trimming and J lost 5 bases, with 27 bases between them. Germline V gene lookup returns CDR1 SGHTA and CDR2 FQGTGA. The CDR3 extends over 20 amino acids. This CDR3 reads CASSLRVGGRGTRGDNEQFF. The CDR3 bases are TGTGCCAGCAGCTTAAGAGTCGGGGGCAGGGGGACTAGAGGAGACAATGAGCAGTTCTTC.